The clone carrying this TCR beta chain has only a few counts. TCRdb fed the 5' RACE reads into MiXCR, producing one record per CDR3 protein. The table records 60,000 to 75,000 distinct CDR3 sequences, roughly 16% of them present only once. The sample belongs to a study of HIV-infected patients and healthy controls. The CDR3 is 16 residues long. After removal of 9 bases from V and 5 bases from J, the junction contained 15 bases not matched to a gene. The sample comprised CD4+ T cells from blood. This TCR was recovered from a human donor in good health. This chain joins TRBV12-3 or TRBV12-4 and TRBJ2-2; 7 bases line up with TRBD1. The DNA for the CDR3 is TGTGCCAGTTTACCCCCAGGGACAGCCTTGACCGGGGAGCTGTTTTTT. It yields the protein CASLPPGTALTGELFF.